A single sample is the source of the 23 T cell receptor beta chains below, sequenced in a study of human T cells and chemical hapten exposure. TCRdb re-derived calls from the RACE reads in MiXCR, one entry per CDR3 protein. The sample has 57,000 or so distinct CDR3 sequences, over 9% seen once. As for time point: pre-sensitization, week 0. Specified treatment: therapeutic diphenylcyclopropenone sensitization with weekly scalp DPC. Sample: whole blood, taken in connection with sensitization to the hapten diphenylcyclopropenone (DPC). These receptors all come from a woman aged 35 to 49 with alopecia areata. Some clones in this sample may be carry-over from other donors' samples.

Many counts were recorded for this clonotype. The chain employs TRBV10-3 and TRBJ1-1; D is undetermined. The germline CDR1 and CDR2 sequences are ENHRY and SYGVKD. CDR3 size: 13 residues. With 7 bases removed from V and 0 bases from J, the gap between germline ends came to 9 bases. The CDR3 protein is CAIKKVMNTEAFF. The CDR3 DNA reads as TGTGCCATCAAGAAGGTAATGAACACTGAAGCTTTCTTT.

In this sample, this clonotype turned up a few times. The V gene is TRBV18, the J gene TRBJ2-4; D might be TRBD2 (6 bases). Trimming took 2 bases from V and 2 from J, leaving 7 bases between them. Per the germline V gene, CDR1 is KGHSH and CDR2 is LQKENI. The CDR3 runs to 14 residues. DNA for the CDR3: TGTGCCAGCTCACCAGGACTACCCAAAAACATTCAGTACTTC. Translating it yields CASSPGLPKNIQYF.

This clonotype is a singleton in its sample. V is TRBV6-1 and J is TRBJ2-7, with D possibly matching TRBD2 (5 bases). The germline gives CDR1 MNHNS, CDR2 SASEGT. Trimming left V 1 base short and J 4 bases short, with 11 bases between. This CDR3 has 14 residues. CDR3 region: CASSEGGYRYEQYF. As DNA, the CDR3 is TGTGCCAGCAGTGAAGGCGGGTATCGTTACGAGCAGTACTTC.

The rearrangement links TRBV6-6 to TRBJ2-5; TRBD2 matches at 9 bases. J was trimmed by 2 bases and V by 11 bases; bases with no gene match: 6. This CDR3 is 13 amino acids long. Germline-derived CDR1 and CDR2 are MNHNY and SVGAGI (reference sequence). The CDR3 coding sequence is TGTGCCGGGCAGCGGGGGGAGCAAGAGACCCAGTACTTC. Residues: CAGQRGEQETQYF.

This chain joins TRBV6-5 and TRBJ1-1; TRBD1 matches 7 bases. V dropped 6 bases and J dropped 0; count of bases not matched to a gene: 10. The germline CDR1 and CDR2 sequences are MNHEY and SVGAGI. The CDR3 is 16 residues long. Here the CDR3 DNA reads TGTGCCAGCAGCCTCAACAGGGGCCAAATGAACACTGAAGCTTTCTTT. Its translation is CASSLNRGQMNTEAFF.

This clonotype has at least ten counts. The chain couples TRBV5-1 to TRBJ1-2, with TRBD1 identical over 7 bases. CDR1 and CDR2 from the germline V gene are SGHRS and YFSETQ. V dropped 3 bases and J dropped 4; count of bases not matched to a gene: 3. The CDR3 extends over 13 amino acids. CDR3 region: CASSWDSSYGYTF. CDR3 nucleotide sequence: TGCGCCAGCAGCTGGGACAGCTCCTATGGCTACACCTTC.

Ten or more counts support this clonotype. This chain connects TRBV27 to TRBJ1-5; TRBD1 agrees at 9 bases. Germline lookup yields CDR1 MNHEY and CDR2 SMNVEV (reference sequence). There are 19 residues in the CDR3. The trim removed 10 bases at V and 4 bases at J, leaving 23 bases unmatched. This chain's CDR3 is CATIPRPPGQGGGNQPQHF. In DNA form, the CDR3 reads TGTGCCACCATACCGAGGCCTCCGGGACAGGGTGGGGGAAATCAGCCCCAGCATTTT.

Remarks on this clonotype: A junction end diverges from the germline sequence, so it may reflect a read error. V gene TRBV20-1 combines with J gene TRBJ2-3, with D maybe TRBD1 (5 bases). Germline CDR1 DFQATT, CDR2 SNEGSKA (reference sequence). This CDR3 has 13 residues. The CDR3 DNA reads as TGCAGTGCTAGGCCTAGTAGCACAGGTACGCAGTATTTT. This sequence encodes CSARPSSTGTQYF.

This clonotype was counted only a few times. V usage is TRBV24-1 and J usage is TRBJ2-1; TRBD1 matches 7 bases. In germline, CDR1 is KGHDR, CDR2 SFDVKD. V was clipped by 4 bases and J by 2 bases; unmatched bases: 7. This CDR3 spans 16 amino acids. CDR3: CATSERTGATYNEQFF. In DNA form, the CDR3 reads TGTGCCACCAGTGAGAGGACAGGCGCTACCTACAATGAGCAGTTCTTC.

The chain carries TRBV5-4 and TRBJ2-5, with D unclear. The CDR3 runs to 14 residues. V dropped 5 bases and J dropped 5 bases, with 16 bases sitting between them. Germline CDR1 reads SGHNT; CDR2 reads YYREEE (reference sequence). The DNA for the CDR3 is TGTGCCAGCAGTCTGGTGGGGATCGGCGAGACCCAGTACTTC. Translation: CASSLVGIGETQYF.

This clonotype turned up a few times. The chain has TRBV18 and TRBJ2-7; 7 nucleotides line up with TRBD1. In germline, CDR1 is KGHSH, CDR2 LQKENI. V shed 8 bases, J shed 3 bases, and the junction held 7 bases outside the gene matches. The CDR3 has 13 amino acids. The CDR3 DNA is TGTGCCAGCACCTTGACAGGGAGCTACGAGCAGTACTTC. As protein: CASTLTGSYEQYF.

The CDR3, as DNA: TGCAGCGCTGGAGGTGGCCAATACAATGAGCAGTTCTTC. It is translated as CSAGGGQYNEQFF. The rearrangement uses TRBV29-1 and TRBJ2-1; D is perhaps TRBD2 (5 bases). There are 13 residues in the CDR3. V was shortened by 7 bases and J by 4 bases, with 14 bases between the two germline ends. Germline CDR1 reads SQVTM; CDR2 reads ANQGSEA.

This rearrangement joins TRBV6-1 to TRBJ2-7; D gene unclear. The CDR3 extends over 12 amino acids. V was pared by 7 bases and J by 11 bases, with 18 bases between. Germline assignment: CDR1 MNHNS and CDR2 SASEGT. The CDR3, as DNA: TGTGCCAGCACCCCCCCGCCCTTCCCGGAGTACTTC. Translating it yields CASTPPPFPEYF.

This clonotype was observed many times. The germline gene is not matched at one end of the junction; a read error may be the cause. The V call is TRBV7-7, the J call TRBJ2-2; TRBD1 is a possible D gene (5 bases). Germline-derived CDR1 and CDR2 are SSHAT and FNYEAQ (reference sequence). The CDR3 totals 16 residues. CDR3 in amino acids: CASSLVQEDTTGELFF. The CDR3 coding sequence is TGTGCTAGCAGCTTAGTTCAAGAGGACACCACCGGGGAGCTGTTTTTT.

In this sample, this clonotype turned up many times. The chain combines TRBV24-1 with TRBJ2-1; D is possibly TRBD2 (5 bases). Germline V gene sequence: CDR1 KGHDR, CDR2 SFDVKD. The CDR3 length is 13 residues. Trimming stripped 3 bases from V and 3 bases from J, with 5 bases between. The CDR3 is CATSDGGYNEQFF. In nucleotides, the CDR3 is TGTGCCACCAGTGATGGAGGCTACAATGAGCAGTTCTTC.

This clonotype was counted only a few times. This rearrangement joins TRBV11-2 to TRBJ2-1, with 16 bases matching TRBD2. The ends lost 5 bases at V and 9 bases at J; junction bases unmatched: 10. The germline CDR1 and CDR2 sequences are SGHAT and FQNNGV. This CDR3 contains 17 residues. The CDR3 coding sequence is TGTGCCAGCAGCCTGGGGACTAGCGGGAGGGCCCCCGGTGAGCAGTTCTTC. Its translation: CASSLGTSGRAPGEQFF.

Ten or more counts support this clonotype. This chain connects TRBV11-2 to TRBJ2-1; a possible D gene is TRBD2 (7 bases). Germline V gene sequence: CDR1 SGHAT, CDR2 FQNNGV. Trimming removed 0 bases at V and 8 bases at J, with 11 bases between. CDR3 length equals 14 residues. The CDR3 DNA follows: TGTGCCAGCAGCTTAGATCGGGGGGCGGATGAGCAGTTCTTC. It translates to CASSLDRGADEQFF.

Turning to this clonotype: This may come from a read error, since a much larger clone is one base off. The chain combines TRBV3-1 with TRBJ2-4, with D tentatively TRBD1 (5 bases). The CDR3 runs to 16 residues. The germline gives CDR1 LGHDT, CDR2 YNNKEL (reference sequence). Trimming removed 4 bases from V and 0 bases from J, with 13 bases in between. This CDR3 reads CASSRTSGAAKNIQYF. In DNA, the CDR3 is TGTGCCAGCAGCCGCACCTCTGGGGCAGCCAAAAACATTCAGTACTTC. The full variable domain, in which reference TRBV3-1 and TRBJ2-4 provide the parts outside the CDR3, is DTAVSQTPKYLVTQMGNDKSIKCEQNLGHDTMYWYKQDSKKFLKIMFSYNNKELIINETVPNRFSPKSPDKAHLNLHINSLELGDSAVYFCASSRTSGAAKNIQYFGAGTRLSVL.

This clonotype was observed a handful of times. The gene calls are TRBV6-5 and TRBJ2-1; D possibly corresponds to TRBD1 (5 bases). Trimming stripped 2 bases from V and 4 bases from J, with 9 bases between. Germline CDR1 is MNHEY and CDR2 is SVGAGI. This CDR3 has 14 residues. The CDR3 DNA reads TGTGCCAGCAGTTACCGGACAAGTTACAATGAGCAGTTCTTC. It specifies CASSYRTSYNEQFF.

V usage is TRBV27 and J usage is TRBJ1-2, with D uncertain. This CDR3 has 13 amino acids. V dropped 5 bases and J dropped 3 bases, with 10 bases sitting between them. Germline assignment: CDR1 MNHEY and CDR2 SMNVEV (reference sequence). In DNA, the CDR3 is TGTGCCAGCAGTCCTGGGCTGGACTATGGCTACACCTTC. It encodes CASSPGLDYGYTF.

This clonotype was seen many times. The chain is built from TRBV2 and TRBJ1-2; D is perhaps TRBD1 (5 bases). V lost 6 bases and J 2 bases, leaving 16 bases between the germline ends. CDR1 and CDR2 from the germline V gene are SNHLY and FYNNEI. The CDR3 has 15 residues. CDR3 DNA sequence: TGTGCCAGCAGCCTCCGGGACGAGGGGAACTATGGCTACACCTTC. This gives the protein CASSLRDEGNYGYTF.

This clonotype was detected a few times. The CDR3 nucleotides are TGTGCCAGCAGCCAATGGGAAGCCCAAGAGACCCAGTACTTC. Translating it yields CASSQWEAQETQYF. The chain links TRBV3-1 to TRBJ2-5; D is ambiguous. This CDR3 is 14 amino acids long. V dropped 2 bases and J dropped 1 base, with 8 bases sitting between them. From germline, CDR1 is LGHDT and CDR2 YNNKEL (reference sequence).

The chain is built from TRBV11-2 and TRBJ2-7; the D gene is possibly TRBD2 (5 bases). The CDR3 has 15 residues. Deletions cut 3 bases from V and 6 bases from J, with 18 bases between. Germline CDR1 is SGHAT and CDR2 is FQNNGV. CDR3 amino acids: CASSFYSVSEGEQYF. Here the CDR3 DNA reads TGTGCCAGCAGCTTTTACTCGGTCAGCGAGGGCGAGCAGTACTTC.